A single sample gave rise to the 29 T cell receptor beta chains below, sequenced in a study of T cells in Graves' hyperthyroidism and ophthalmopathy. From RNA transcripts, TCR beta CDR3 regions were amplified. Researchers ran a first-round RT-PCR on the TCR CDR3 using the HTBI primer set. MiXCR was run by TCRdb on the multiplex PCR reads, yielding one entry per CDR3 protein. The repertoire includes approximately 700,000 distinct CDR3 sequences, about 16% of them detected once, and around 7.7% sits in the top ten. What was sequenced was blood. The receptors stem from a man aged 18-30 years with Graves' hyperthyroidism.

This clonotype has at least ten counts. The chain carries TRBV18 and TRBJ2-7; maybe TRBD2 (5 bases). V shed 6 bases and J shed 6 bases, with 15 bases lying between them. The CDR3 runs 13 residues. Per germline, CDR1 KGHSH and CDR2 LQKENI. CDR3 DNA sequence: TGTGCCAGCTCGGCCGGGATCTCGGTCGAGCAGTACTTC. It encodes CASSAGISVEQYF.

This clonotype occurred many times. J is TRBJ2-7 and V is TRBV2, with TRBD1 matching over 8 bases. The germline V gene has CDR1 SNHLY and CDR2 FYNNEI. V shed 0 bases, J shed 3 bases, and the junction held 1 base outside the gene matches. The length of the CDR3 is 14 residues. CDR3: CASSEATGVYEQYF. The CDR3 DNA sequence: TGTGCCAGCAGTGAAGCGACAGGGGTCTACGAGCAGTACTTC.

The rearrangement uses TRBV28 and TRBJ1-3, with a weak D call TRBD1 (6 bases). CDR1 and CDR2 from the germline V gene are MDHEN and SYDVKM. Trimming shortened V by 6 bases and J by 0 bases, and 12 bases separated the two germline ends. The CDR3 runs to 15 residues. The CDR3 sequence: CASSGPGHSGNTIYF. The CDR3 DNA reads TGTGCCAGCAGCGGCCCGGGACACTCTGGAAACACCATATATTTT.

The chain recombines TRBV9 with TRBJ2-1; possible D gene TRBD2, 6 bases. V was shortened by 0 bases and J by 2 bases, with 12 bases between the two germline ends. Germline V gives CDR1 SGDLS, CDR2 YYNGEE. This CDR3 has 16 residues. The CDR3 loop reads CASSVALGSAYNEQFF. As DNA, the CDR3 is TGTGCCAGCAGCGTAGCTCTCGGGAGCGCCTACAATGAGCAGTTCTTC.

This chain joins TRBV28 and TRBJ2-7; D gene ambiguous. CDR3 length equals 13 residues. V was shortened by 8 bases and J by 3 bases, with 14 bases between the two germline ends. The germline V gene has CDR1 MDHEN and CDR2 SYDVKM. The CDR3 sequence: CASGLQVYYEQYF. The CDR3 DNA is TGTGCCAGCGGTCTTCAGGTTTACTACGAGCAGTACTTC.

The rearrangement joins TRBV20-1 to TRBJ2-3; D gene unclear. The CDR3 is 15 amino acids. V lost 8 bases to trimming and J lost 0 bases, with 18 bases between them. Per germline, CDR1 DFQATT and CDR2 SNEGSKA (reference sequence). CDR3 coding DNA: TGCAGTCGCACTCATAGGGCTTCTAGCACAGATACGCAGTATTTT. Translation gives CSRTHRASSTDTQYF.

This clonotype came up a few times. V and J are TRBV6-5 and TRBJ2-3; D may be TRBD2 (5 bases). Germline V lookup: CDR1 MNHEY, CDR2 SVGAGI. V was trimmed by 2 bases and J by 3 bases, leaving 12 bases between them. CDR3 length equals 15 residues. The CDR3 here is CASSYGGEGTDTQYF. The DNA for the CDR3 is TGTGCCAGCAGTTACGGTGGTGAGGGAACAGATACGCAGTATTTT.

This clonotype was seen many times. At one end, the junction sequence differs from germline, possibly due to a read error. The chain joins TRBV18 to TRBJ1-1, with D tentatively TRBD1 (5 bases). The length of the CDR3 is 14 residues. Germline V gene data show CDR1 as KGHSH and CDR2 as LQKENI. The DNA for the CDR3 is TGTGCCAACTCACCCCGGAGGGACCTCTTATGGGCTTTCTTT. Amino acids: CANSPRRDLLWAFF.

This clonotype has a count of ten or more. The CDR3 DNA is TGTGCCAGCGGGAGACTAGCGGGAAGAGTCCACGAGCAGTACTTC. It codes for CASGRLAGRVHEQYF. The chain has TRBV2 and TRBJ2-7; 11 positions agree with TRBD2. Germline assignment: CDR1 SNHLY and CDR2 FYNNEI. J gave up 5 bases and V 8 bases, and 11 bases lay outside the gene matches. There are 15 residues in the CDR3.

In its sample, this clonotype was seen a few times. The chain employs TRBV10-2 and TRBJ2-7; 11 bases match TRBD2. The CDR3 is made up of 16 amino acids. Trimming cost V 0 bases and J 0 bases; bases outside gene matches: 1. Germline lookup yields CDR1 WSHSY and CDR2 SAAADI. CDR3 in amino acids: CASSESGLAVSYEQYF. In DNA, the CDR3 is TGCGCCAGCAGTGAGTCGGGACTAGCGGTCTCCTACGAGCAGTACTTC.

The chain has TRBV6-2 or TRBV6-3 and TRBJ2-5, with a possible D match to TRBD2 (5 bases). Looked up from germline, CDR1 is MNHEY and CDR2 is SVGEGT. V gave up 7 bases and J gave up 5 bases, with 11 bases separating them. CDR3 size: 12 residues. The CDR3 loop is CASMVRGETQYF. CDR3 DNA sequence: TGTGCCAGCATGGTCCGCGGGGAGACCCAGTACTTC.

Note on this clonotype: Just one base apart from a much larger clone, this may be a read error. This chain uses TRBV15 with TRBJ1-1, with D hard to call. The CDR3 runs 13 residues. V was clipped by 11 bases and J by 4 bases, with 17 bases between them. Germline loops: CDR1 LNHNV, CDR2 YYDKDF (reference sequence). The CDR3 bases are TGTGCCGCCATCCCGACCCCGGGCACTGAAGCTTTCTTT. Amino acid sequence: CAAIPTPGTEAFF.

This chain uses TRBV7-8 with TRBJ2-7; possible D gene TRBD2, 6 bases. The CDR3 runs to 15 residues. From germline, CDR1 is SGHVS and CDR2 FQNEAQ. V dropped 5 bases and J dropped 3 bases, with 17 bases sitting between them. CDR3 sequence (DNA): TGTGCCAGCAGCATAACGGAGGGGCCAATCTACGAGCAGTACTTC. Its translation is CASSITEGPIYEQYF.

This clonotype was seen only a few times. The chain is built from TRBV20-1 and TRBJ2-3, with D unresolved. V lost 2 bases and J lost 1, with 13 bases in between. Per the germline V gene, CDR1 is DFQATT and CDR2 is SNEGSKA (reference sequence). CDR3 size: 15 residues. The CDR3 DNA reads as TGCAGTGCTAGACGCCGGAGAGAGGGCACAGATACGCAGTATTTT. This sequence encodes CSARRRREGTDTQYF.

This sequence joins TRBV10-3 and TRBJ2-3; 8 bases agree with TRBD2. The J segment lost 5 bases and the V segment lost 8 bases, leaving 0 bases of the junction unmatched. The CDR3 contains 11 residues. CDR1 and CDR2 (germline): ENHRY, SYGVKD. In DNA form, the CDR3 reads TGTGCCATCGCGGGGGGAGATACGCAGTATTTT. Its translation: CAIAGGDTQYF.

This clonotype was seen ten or more times. The chain employs TRBV7-2 and TRBJ2-7; D possibly corresponds to TRBD1 (6 bases). Germline V lookup: CDR1 SGHTA, CDR2 FQGNSA. The CDR3 has 15 amino acids. V was shortened by 5 bases and J by 0 bases, with 14 bases between the two germline ends. The CDR3, as DNA: TGTGCCAGCAGCCGACCGGGACATACCTCCTACGAGCAGTACTTC. It encodes CASSRPGHTSYEQYF. The variable domain in full, completed from reference TRBV7-2 and TRBJ2-7, reads GAGVSQSPSNKVTEKGKDVELRCDPISGHTALYWYRQSLGQGLEFLIYFQGNSAPDKSGLPSDRFSAERTGGSVSTLTIQRTQQEDSAVYLCASSRPGHTSYEQYFGPGTRLTVT.

This clonotype was counted many times. The chain employs TRBV12-3 or TRBV12-4 and TRBJ2-3; 7 bases are a match to TRBD2. Losses at the gene ends were 0 bases for V and 4 bases for J; bases not matched to a gene: 4. CDR3 length: 15 amino acids. CDR3 region: CASSLAGGLADTQYF. The CDR3 DNA sequence: TGTGCCAGCAGTTTAGCGGGAGGGTTGGCAGATACGCAGTATTTT.

The table lists this clonotype with a few counts. Written as DNA, the CDR3 is TGTGCCAGCAGTGGACAGGATTCGGTTGCAGATACGCAGTATTTT. Its translation is CASSGQDSVADTQYF. The rearrangement joins TRBV2 to TRBJ2-3, with D possibly matching TRBD1 (6 bases). This CDR3 spans 15 amino acids. CDR1 is SNHLY and CDR2 is FYNNEI in the germline V gene. V gave up 4 bases and J gave up 4 bases, with 15 bases separating them.

This clonotype was detected ten times or more. The chain combines TRBV6-2 or TRBV6-3 with TRBJ1-5; 7 bases are shared with TRBD1. Unmatched junction bases numbered 6, after V lost 5 bases and J lost 2 bases. The CDR3 is 15 amino acids. CDR1 and CDR2 (germline): MNHEY, SVGEGT. In DNA, the CDR3 is TGTGCCAGCAGTCGACAGGGTTCGGGCAATCAGCCCCAGCATTTT. Translation: CASSRQGSGNQPQHF.

This clonotype was detected many times. The V gene is TRBV9, the J gene TRBJ2-7; D is undetermined. Germline CDR1 reads SGDLS; CDR2 reads YYNGEE. The length of the CDR3 is 16 residues. V lost 0 bases and J 2 bases, leaving 15 bases between the germline ends. This CDR3 reads CASSVAPSTDTYEQYF. The CDR3, as DNA: TGTGCCAGCAGCGTAGCTCCGTCGACGGATACCTACGAGCAGTACTTC. Complete variable domain (other parts from reference TRBV9 and TRBJ2-7): DSGVTQTPKHLITATGQRVTLRCSPRSGDLSVYWYQQSLDQGLQFLIQYYNGEERAKGNILERFSAQQFPDLHSELNLSSLELGDSALYFCASSVAPSTDTYEQYFGPGTRLTVT.

The genes are TRBV28 and TRBJ1-1; TRBD1 is a possible D gene (5 bases). The V gene lost 4 bases and the J gene lost 7 bases, with 10 bases spanning the gap. This CDR3 region has 12 residues. Germline values: CDR1 MDHEN, CDR2 SYDVKM. The CDR3 loop is CASSSGLFEAFF. The CDR3 bases are TGTGCCAGCAGTTCGGGACTTTTTGAAGCTTTCTTT.

The rearrangement joins TRBV20-1 to TRBJ1-1; 7 nucleotides line up with TRBD1. The germline gives CDR1 DFQATT, CDR2 SNEGSKA (reference sequence). V was pared by 6 bases and J by 3 bases, with 13 bases of the junction left unmatched. The CDR3 runs 15 residues. Here the CDR3 reads CSALPGQKKYTEAFF. The CDR3, as DNA: TGCAGTGCCCTACCGGGACAGAAGAAGTACACTGAAGCTTTCTTT.

The chain recombines TRBV5-5 with TRBJ2-7; 12 bases map to TRBD2. Trimming removed 4 bases from V and 0 bases from J; junction bases left unmatched: 5. Per the germline V gene, CDR1 is SGHKS and CDR2 is YYEKEE (reference sequence). The CDR3 length is 16 residues. The CDR3 spells CASSSRLAGASYEQYF. DNA for the CDR3: TGTGCCAGCAGCAGTAGACTAGCGGGAGCCTCCTACGAGCAGTACTTC. The full variable domain, rest sourced from reference TRBV5-5 and TRBJ2-7, is DAGVTQSPTHLIKTRGQQVTLRCSPISGHKSVSWYQQVLGQGPQFIFQYYEKEERGRGNFPDRFSARQFPNYSSELNVNALLLGDSALYLCASSSRLAGASYEQYFGPGTRLTVT.

The sample holds many counts of this clonotype. The V call is TRBV30, the J call TRBJ1-1; D is undetermined. V dropped 4 bases and J dropped 4 bases, with 13 bases sitting between them. CDR1 is GTSNPN and CDR2 is SVGIG in the germline V gene (reference sequence). The length of the CDR3 is 13 residues. CDR3: CAWTGAWVTEAFF. Here the CDR3 DNA reads TGTGCCTGGACAGGAGCATGGGTCACTGAAGCTTTCTTT.

This clonotype has just a few counts. The chain couples TRBV27 to TRBJ1-1, with 11 bases that match TRBD1. The CDR3 runs 17 residues. Germline V gene sequence: CDR1 MNHEY, CDR2 SMNVEV (reference sequence). Losses at the gene ends were 7 bases for V and 3 bases for J; bases not matched to a gene: 13. The CDR3, as DNA: TGTGCCAGCACCCCCCACGGACAGGGGGCTAGGGACACTGAAGCTTTCTTT. This gives the protein CASTPHGQGARDTEAFF.

This clonotype has a count of ten or more. The chain is built from TRBV2 and TRBJ1-5; TRBD1 matches at 12 bases. The trim removed 6 bases at V and 6 bases at J, leaving 3 bases unmatched. CDR3 length equals 14 residues. Per the germline V gene, CDR1 is SNHLY and CDR2 is FYNNEI. CDR3 DNA sequence: TGTGCCAGCAGGGGGACAGGGGGCGGTCAGCCCCAGCATTTT. It yields the protein CASRGTGGGQPQHF. Combining the CDR3 with reference TRBV2 and TRBJ1-5 gives the whole variable domain EPEVTQTPSHQVTQMGQEVILRCVPISNHLYFYWYRQILGQKVEFLVSFYNNEISEKSEIFDDQFSVERPDGSNFTLKIRSTKLEDSAMYFCASRGTGGGQPQHFGDGTRLSIL.

This clonotype was detected ten times or more. J is TRBJ1-5 and V is TRBV28; D gene unclear. Deletions cut 5 bases from V and 2 bases from J, with 13 bases between. The CDR3 has 15 residues. Germline V gene sequence: CDR1 MDHEN, CDR2 SYDVKM. This CDR3 reads CASSLGRAGNQPQHF. DNA of the CDR3: TGTGCCAGCAGTCTGGGTCGGGCGGGCAATCAGCCCCAGCATTTT.

The rearrangement joins TRBV11-2 to TRBJ2-5; D may be TRBD2 (6 bases). This CDR3 contains 14 residues. V was clipped by 4 bases and J by 1 base, with 10 bases between them. Germline V gene sequence: CDR1 SGHAT, CDR2 FQNNGV. CDR3 bases: TGTGCCAGCAGCTGGGGGACTTTCCAAGAGACCCAGTACTTC. It encodes CASSWGTFQETQYF.

This clonotype came up a few times. The J gene is TRBJ1-1, the V gene TRBV28; D uncertain. The germline CDR1 and CDR2 sequences are MDHEN and SYDVKM. With 3 bases removed from V and 0 bases from J, the gap between germline ends came to 5 bases. The CDR3 has 13 residues. The CDR3 here is CASSFELNTEAFF. CDR3 nucleotides: TGTGCCAGCAGTTTTGAGCTGAACACTGAAGCTTTCTTT.